A selection of T cell receptor beta chains follows, all from one sample in a study of blood T cell repertoires in COVID-19. Measured with immunoSEQ multiplex PCR; TCRdb has only the in-frame clones, and not every one. The sample lists about 140,000 clones; 84% were seen once. Sequencing was done on a sample of peripheral blood. The origin of the receptors is a man aged 25 to 40 with COVID-19, enrolled during active disease. Each CDR3 is given with its conserved first and last residue. A D gene is named only where the DNA matches it firmly. Clone size, where shown, is once, few, many, or a class for clones that have expanded.

v_call: TRBV5-1; clone_size: .; d_call: TRBD1; j_call: TRBJ1-1; cdr3_aa: CASRPGTGPPPEAFF; cdr3_nt: TGCGCCAGCAGACCCGGGACAGGTCCTCCTCCTGAAGCTTTCTTT
v_call: TRBV28; clone_size: .; d_call: TRBD1; j_call: TRBJ1-5; cdr3_aa: CASSHPGQGRKPQHF; cdr3_nt: TGTGCCAGCAGTCATCCCGGACAGGGACGAAAGCCCCAGCATTTT
v_call: TRBV27; clone_size: .; d_call: .; j_call: TRBJ1-1; cdr3_aa: CASSFDWWTEAFF; cdr3_nt: TGTGCCAGCAGTTTCGACTGGTGGACTGAAGCTTTCTTT
v_call: TRBV24-1; clone_size: .; d_call: TRBD1; j_call: TRBJ1-2; cdr3_aa: CATSEETGYGYTF; cdr3_nt: TGTGCCACCAGTGAGGAGACAGGGTATGGCTACACCTTC
v_call: TRBV25-1; clone_size: .; d_call: TRBD1; j_call: TRBJ1-6; cdr3_aa: CASSDPQGMGSPLHF; cdr3_nt: TGTGCCAGCAGTGACCCACAGGGGATGGGTTCACCCCTCCACTTT
v_call: TRBV5-1; clone_size: once; d_call: .; j_call: TRBJ2-7; cdr3_aa: CASSLGSGQYF; cdr3_nt: TGCGCCAGCAGCTTGGGGAGCGGGCAGTACTTC
v_call: TRBV4-2; clone_size: once; d_call: TRBD1; j_call: TRBJ1-4; cdr3_aa: CASSQETGAEKLFF; cdr3_nt: TGTGCCAGCAGCCAGGAGACAGGGGCCGAAAAACTGTTTTTT
v_call: TRBV28; clone_size: .; d_call: .; j_call: TRBJ1-1; cdr3_aa: CASSPRGTEAFF; cdr3_nt: TGTGCCAGCAGTCCCAGGGGAACTGAAGCTTTCTTT
v_call: TRBV28; clone_size: .; d_call: .; j_call: TRBJ2-1; cdr3_aa: CASSFQFRGSDNEQFF; cdr3_nt: TGTGCCAGCAGTTTTCAATTCAGGGGATCCGACAATGAGCAGTTCTTC
v_call: TRBV21-1; clone_size: .; d_call: .; j_call: TRBJ2-7; cdr3_aa: CAILEQYF; cdr3_nt: TGTGCCATCCTAGAGCAGTACTTC
v_call: TRBV11-2; clone_size: .; d_call: TRBD2; j_call: TRBJ2-7; cdr3_aa: CASSGAGTNSYEQYF; cdr3_nt: TGTGCCAGCAGCGGAGCCGGGACTAACTCCTACGAGCAGTACTTC
v_call: TRBV27; clone_size: .; d_call: TRBD2; j_call: TRBJ2-3; cdr3_aa: CASSLYGGTSEPADTQYF; cdr3_nt: TGTGCCAGCAGTTTATACGGAGGGACTAGCGAACCGGCAGATACGCAGTATTTT
v_call: TRBV15; clone_size: once; d_call: .; j_call: TRBJ1-1; cdr3_aa: CATSRKSGWAFF; cdr3_nt: TGTGCCACCAGCAGGAAGTCGGGTTGGGCTTTCTTT
v_call: TRBV28; clone_size: .; d_call: TRBD1; j_call: TRBJ2-7; cdr3_aa: CAVGTGQF; cdr3_nt: TGTGCGGTGGGGACAGGGCAATTC
v_call: TRBV5-6; clone_size: .; d_call: .; j_call: TRBJ1-1; cdr3_aa: CASSLERGFAFF; cdr3_nt: TGTGCCAGCAGCTTGGAAAGGGGGTTTGCTTTCTTT
v_call: TRBV6-2/TRBV6-3; clone_size: .; d_call: TRBD1; j_call: TRBJ2-1; cdr3_aa: CASSWPTGTGKDEQFF; cdr3_nt: TGTGCCAGCAGTTGGCCGACCGGGACAGGGAAGGATGAGCAGTTCTTC
v_call: TRBV6-4; clone_size: .; d_call: TRBD2; j_call: TRBJ2-1; cdr3_aa: CASSDSSTSGSNEQFF; cdr3_nt: TGTGCCAGCAGTGACTCCTCGACTAGCGGGAGCAATGAGCAGTTCTTC
v_call: TRBV30; clone_size: .; d_call: .; j_call: TRBJ1-5; cdr3_aa: CAWSFRTGNQPQHF; cdr3_nt: TGTGCCTGGAGTTTCCGGACGGGAAATCAGCCCCAGCATTTT
v_call: TRBV5-4; clone_size: .; d_call: .; j_call: TRBJ2-3; cdr3_aa: CASSLFAGPSTDTQYF; cdr3_nt: TGTGCCAGCAGCTTGTTCGCGGGACCTAGCACAGATACGCAGTATTTT
v_call: TRBV7-8; clone_size: .; d_call: TRBD2; j_call: TRBJ2-7; cdr3_aa: CASSLAGGGYEQYF; cdr3_nt: TGTGCCAGCAGCTTAGCAGGCGGGGGCTACGAGCAGTACTTC
v_call: TRBV12-3/TRBV12-4; clone_size: once; d_call: TRBD1; j_call: TRBJ1-1; cdr3_aa: CASSSVQGQAFF; cdr3_nt: TGTGCCAGCAGTTCTGTACAGGGACAGGCTTTCTTT
v_call: TRBV18; clone_size: .; d_call: .; j_call: TRBJ2-5; cdr3_aa: CASSQRTNGETQYF; cdr3_nt: TGTGCCAGCTCACAGAGGACTAATGGGGAGACCCAGTACTTC
v_call: TRBV28; clone_size: .; d_call: .; j_call: TRBJ2-1; cdr3_aa: CASSLGGSEQFF; cdr3_nt: TGTGCCAGCAGTTTGGGGGGTAGTGAGCAGTTCTTC
v_call: TRBV28; clone_size: .; d_call: TRBD1; j_call: TRBJ2-5; cdr3_aa: CASSLQGAQYF; cdr3_nt: TGTGCCAGCAGCTTACAGGGGGCCCAGTACTTC
v_call: TRBV6-5; clone_size: .; d_call: TRBD2; j_call: TRBJ2-1; cdr3_aa: CASSFQGLAGVNEQFF; cdr3_nt: TGTGCCAGCAGTTTCCAGGGACTAGCGGGAGTTAATGAGCAGTTCTTC
v_call: TRBV10-2; clone_size: .; d_call: .; j_call: TRBJ1-1; cdr3_aa: CASSEFTLNTEAFF; cdr3_nt: TGCGCCAGCAGTGAGTTCACTTTGAACACTGAAGCTTTCTTT